One T cell receptor beta chain is described in this entry. Free of recent acute infections or vaccinations, the donors were healthy HIV-negative adults. Each PCR replicate run on unsorted PBMC took in 300 to 350 ng DNA, roughly 32,000 T cell genomes. The repertoire was sequenced with immunoSEQ multiplex PCR; TCRdb's copy has only in-frame clones and lacks some. The sample yields roughly 500,000 clones, approximately 80% seen once. The data belong to a study of shared clonotypes between healthy human individuals. Sequencing input: PBMCs. The source of this sequence is a woman in her thirties or forties in good health. Some clones in this sample may be carry-over from other donors' samples.

This chain's CDR3 is CASSLNTDTQYF. CDR3 in DNA: TGCGCCAGCAGCCTAAACACAGATACGCAGTATTTT. V gene TRBV10-1 combines with J gene TRBJ2-3; D remains unclear. Germline CDR1 WNHNN, CDR2 SYGVQD (reference sequence). The length of the CDR3 is 12 residues. Trimming removed 6 bases from V and 2 bases from J, with 6 bases in between.